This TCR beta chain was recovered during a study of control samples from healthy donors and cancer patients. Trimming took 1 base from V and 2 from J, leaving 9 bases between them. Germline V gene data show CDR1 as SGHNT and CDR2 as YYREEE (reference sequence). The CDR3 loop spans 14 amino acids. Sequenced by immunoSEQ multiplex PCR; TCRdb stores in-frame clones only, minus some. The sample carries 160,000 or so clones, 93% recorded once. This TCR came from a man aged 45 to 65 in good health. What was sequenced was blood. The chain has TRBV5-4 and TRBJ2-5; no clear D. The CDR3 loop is CASSLSQKQETQYF. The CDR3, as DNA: TGTGCCAGCAGCTTGTCACAGAAGCAAGAGACCCAGTACTTC.